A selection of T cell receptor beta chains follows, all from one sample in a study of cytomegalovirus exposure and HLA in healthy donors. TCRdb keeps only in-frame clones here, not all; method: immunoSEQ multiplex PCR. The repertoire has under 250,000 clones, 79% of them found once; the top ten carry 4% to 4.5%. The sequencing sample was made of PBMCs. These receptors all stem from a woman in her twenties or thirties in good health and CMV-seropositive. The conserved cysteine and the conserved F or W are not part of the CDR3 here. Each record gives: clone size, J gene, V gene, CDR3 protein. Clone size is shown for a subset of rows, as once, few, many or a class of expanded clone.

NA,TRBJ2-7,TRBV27,ATRRGGDYEQY
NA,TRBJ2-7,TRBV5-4,ASSVTGAYSYEQY
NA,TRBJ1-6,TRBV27,ASSLMALNNSPLH
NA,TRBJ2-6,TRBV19,ASRIPGQGSTGANVLT
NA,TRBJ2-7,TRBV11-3,ASSRIAPLRGYYEQY
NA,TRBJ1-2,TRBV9,ASSVDLAAAANYGYT
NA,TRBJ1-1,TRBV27,ASSQQGNTEAF
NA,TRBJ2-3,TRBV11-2,ASSLGWGGTTDTQY
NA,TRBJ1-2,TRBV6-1,ASSEHSQASVGGYT
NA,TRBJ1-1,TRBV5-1,ASSLVRGDEAF
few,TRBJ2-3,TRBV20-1,SARVSDTQY
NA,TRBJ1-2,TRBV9,ASSVGQSYGYT
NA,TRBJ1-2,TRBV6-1,ASRKPTASYGYT
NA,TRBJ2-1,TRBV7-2,ASSLRWNEQF
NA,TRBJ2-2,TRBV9,ASTFMAGGTGELF
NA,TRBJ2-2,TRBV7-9,ASSHRDSLTGELF
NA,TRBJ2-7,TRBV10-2,ASSEGHRGLYEQY
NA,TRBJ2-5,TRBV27,ASSPRTQETQY
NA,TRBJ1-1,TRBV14,ASNQGDRGRTEAF
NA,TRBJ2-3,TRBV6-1,ASKQGSSTDTQY
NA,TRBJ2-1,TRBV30,AWSVSGGRADEQF
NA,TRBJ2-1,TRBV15,ATSEDRASNEQF
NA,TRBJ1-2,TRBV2,ASSDVRKTREEYGYT
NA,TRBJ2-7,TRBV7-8,ASSLRGTDSYEQY
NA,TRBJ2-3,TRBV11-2,ASSPLQGSGRLNTQY
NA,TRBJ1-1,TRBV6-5,ASSYRSSGNTEAF
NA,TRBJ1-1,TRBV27,ASSLGARPDGGTNTEAF
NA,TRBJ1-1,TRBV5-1,ASSLTGNTEAF
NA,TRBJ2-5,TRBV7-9,ASSLRDTLQETQY
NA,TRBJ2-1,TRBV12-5,ASGPSTYNEQF
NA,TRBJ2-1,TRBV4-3,ASSQDLDGGPYNEQF
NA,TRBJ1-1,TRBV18,ASSPRRANTNTEAF
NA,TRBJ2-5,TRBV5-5,ASNRGGTSGVETQY
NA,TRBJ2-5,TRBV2,ASSESSGGFSGETQY